The T cell receptor beta chain described here comes from a study of T-cell reconstitution after alpha-beta-depleted transplantation in children. The authors prepared the TCRbeta library with unique molecular identifiers. TCRdb reanalysed the PCR reads using MiXCR and keeps one entry per CDR3 protein. The sample shows roughly 500,000 distinct CDR3 sequences, approximately 13% of them seen only once. Trimming took off 4 bases at V and 5 bases at J, with 12 bases between the two ends. Germline CDR1 reads LGHDT; CDR2 reads YNNKEL (reference sequence). The CDR3 consists of 13 residues. This clonotype was counted only a few times.

Sample: PBMCs from the stem cell graft donor, taken from the stem cell graft. The V gene is TRBV3-1, the J gene TRBJ2-7, with D maybe TRBD1 (6 bases). This receptor was obtained from a human donor who donated a stem cell graft to a child with combined immunodeficiency. The CDR3 sequence is CASSPQGWNEQYF. For the CDR3, the DNA is TGTGCCAGCAGCCCCCAGGGGTGGAACGAGCAGTACTTC.